The TCR beta chain described here comes from a study of control samples from healthy donors and cancer patients. The table came from immunoSEQ multiplex PCR; TCRdb's copy has only in-frame clones and leaves some out. The sample comprises around 130,000 clones, roughly 86% of which are singletons, and just over 7.5% rests with the top ten. Germline V CDR1 and CDR2: KGHDR, SFDVKD. V was shortened by 2 bases and J by 4 bases, with 11 bases between the two germline ends. CDR3 length equals 15 residues. Sequencing input: PBMCs. The chain combines TRBV24-1 with TRBJ1-3; D unresolved. The clonotype comes from a man aged 45-65 years with head and neck cancer. CDR3 sequence: CATSDSRRSGNTIYF. The CDR3 DNA is TGTGCCACCAGTGATTCCCGGCGCAGCGGAAACACCATATATTTT.